A selection of T cell receptor beta chains follows, all from one sample in a study of somatic mutations in cytotoxic T cells in rheumatoid arthritis. Sequencing used immunoSEQ multiplex PCR; TCRdb keeps in-frame clones, though not all of them. The sample has approximately 33,000 clones, about 84% seen once. The sequencing input was CD8+ T cells sorted from blood. These receptors were taken from a man aged 40-49 years in good health. Each CDR3 is given with its conserved first and last residue. Each record gives: D gene, clone size, J gene, V gene, CDR3 length, CDR3 protein, CDR3 DNA. D genes are given only for firm matches. The size of a clone is reported for some rows only, either as once, few or many, or as a class for expanded clones.

NA	NA	TRBJ2-7	TRBV11-1	14	CASSIVGGSYEQYF	TGTGCCAGCAGCATAGTTGGGGGATCCTACGAGCAGTACTTC
NA	NA	TRBJ2-6	TRBV5-5	20	CASSTTGYTRRDSGANVLTF	TGTGCCAGCAGCACCACGGGGTACACCCGACGGGACTCTGGGGCCAACGTCCTGACTTTC
NA	NA	TRBJ1-5	TRBV10-3	13	CAISPGGNQPQHF	TGTGCCATCAGCCCCGGGGGTAATCAGCCCCAGCATTTT
NA	NA	TRBJ1-4	TRBV15	15	CATSGDGRLNEKLFF	TGTGCCACCAGCGGGGACGGGCGGCTCAATGAAAAACTGTTTTTT
NA	once	TRBJ1-6	TRBV28	11	CASSLNSPLHF	TGTGCCAGCAGTCTAAATTCACCCCTCCACTTT
NA	NA	TRBJ2-7	TRBV10-3	13	CAVGSVGFYEQYF	TGTGCCGTAGGCAGCGTGGGGTTCTACGAGCAGTACTTC
NA	NA	TRBJ2-7	TRBV6-5	13	CASSYGGTDEQYF	TGTGCCAGCAGTTATGGGGGGACAGACGAGCAGTACTTC
NA	NA	TRBJ2-3	TRBV4-3	14	CASSQDFGPDTQYF	TGCGCCAGCAGCCAAGATTTCGGGCCAGATACGCAGTATTTT
TRBD1	few	TRBJ1-4	TRBV2	17	CASSERFQGGGLEKLFF	TGTGCCAGCAGTGAAAGATTTCAGGGAGGGGGCCTCGAAAAACTGTTTTTT
TRBD2	NA	TRBJ2-7	TRBV28	15	CASSPLAGGPDEQYF	TGTGCCAGCAGCCCCTTAGCGGGAGGGCCAGATGAGCAGTACTTC
NA	NA	TRBJ1-3	TRBV4-1	15	CASSQVKGGGNTIYF	TGCGCCAGCAGCCAAGTTAAAGGGGGTGGAAACACCATATATTTT
TRBD2	NA	TRBJ2-3	TRBV28	16	CASSHERGWATDTQYF	TGTGCCAGCAGTCACGAGCGGGGGTGGGCGACAGATACGCAGTATTTT
TRBD1	NA	TRBJ2-7	TRBV7-9	15	CASSPTTGGNYEQYF	TGTGCCAGCAGCCCCACGACAGGGGGGAACTACGAGCAGTACTTC
NA	NA	TRBJ1-5	TRBV5-1	13	CASSPQGKQPQHF	TGCGCCAGCAGCCCACAGGGTAAGCAGCCCCAGCATTTT
NA	NA	TRBJ1-5	TRBV27	13	CASSVNSNQPQHF	TGTGCCAGCAGTGTTAATAGCAATCAGCCCCAGCATTTT
NA	NA	TRBJ2-2	TRBV7-6	16	CASSLSVSVNTGELFF	TGTGCCAGCAGCTTAAGTGTATCGGTGAACACCGGGGAGCTGTTTTTT
NA	NA	TRBJ2-7	TRBV4-1	15	CASSRVRDIAYEQYF	TGCGCCAGCAGCCGGGTCCGGGACATTGCCTACGAGCAGTACTTC
NA	NA	TRBJ2-7	TRBV4-1	16	CASSPRAPDSSYEQYF	TGCGCCAGCAGCCCTAGAGCTCCGGACAGCTCCTACGAGCAGTACTTC
TRBD1	NA	TRBJ2-7	TRBV19	15	CASSQTGTGTYEQYF	TGTGCCAGTAGTCAAACGGGGACAGGGACCTACGAGCAGTACTTC
NA	NA	TRBJ2-3	TRBV28	13	CASSLVVTDTQYF	TGTGCCAGCAGTTTAGTAGTGACAGATACGCAGTATTTT
NA	NA	TRBJ1-2	TRBV2	14	CASSMDAQSYGYTF	TGTGCCAGCAGTATGGACGCACAATCCTATGGCTACACCTTC
NA	NA	TRBJ2-1	TRBV10-3	12	CAISTGNYEQFF	TGTGCCATCAGTACAGGAAATTATGAGCAGTTCTTC
TRBD1	NA	TRBJ1-2	TRBV7-2	14	CASSLVLQGTGYTF	TGTGCCAGCAGCTTAGTATTACAGGGGACTGGCTACACCTTC
NA	NA	TRBJ2-2	TRBV4-1	11	CASSLTGELFF	TGCGCCAGCAGCCTTACCGGGGAGCTGTTTTTT
NA	NA	TRBJ2-7	TRBV7-6	15	CASSAEGAGPYEQYF	TGTGCCAGCAGCGCTGAGGGCGCGGGTCCTTACGAGCAGTACTTC
NA	NA	TRBJ2-3	TRBV6-4	15	CASSDSSAFTDTQYF	TGTGCCAGCAGTGACTCGTCTGCTTTCACTGATACGCAGTATTTT
NA	NA	TRBJ2-1	TRBV2	13	CASSEPYYNEQFF	TGTGCCAGCAGTGAACCCTACTACAATGAGCAGTTCTTC
NA	NA	TRBJ1-2	TRBV21-1	13	CASSRDSTNGYTF	TGTGCCAGCAGCCGGGACTCTACGAATGGCTACACCTTC
NA	NA	TRBJ2-7	TRBV29-1	15	CSVERSIGTAYEQYF	TGCAGCGTTGAAAGAAGTATTGGCACCGCCTACGAGCAGTACTTC
TRBD2	NA	TRBJ2-1	TRBV6-5	16	CASSYLAGGSYNEQFF	TGTGCCAGCAGTTACCTAGCGGGCGGCTCCTACAATGAGCAGTTCTTC
NA	once	TRBJ2-3	TRBV14	14	CASSQDRSTDTQYF	TGTGCCAGCAGCCAAGATCGAAGCACAGATACGCAGTATTTT
TRBD2	NA	TRBJ2-6	TRBV27	18	CASSPGLAGGSGANVLTF	TGTGCCAGCAGTCCCGGACTAGCGGGAGGCTCTGGGGCCAACGTCCTGACTTTC
NA	few	TRBJ1-5	TRBV28	15	CASTPLRGLVQPQHF	TGTGCCAGCACCCCCCTTAGGGGGTTGGTACAGCCCCAGCATTTT
NA	once	TRBJ1-1	TRBV10-2	12	CASTGARDEAFF	TGCGCCAGCACAGGGGCCCGGGACGAAGCTTTCTTT
NA	NA	TRBJ2-1	TRBV27	13	CASSLQGSSEQFF	TGTGCCAGCAGTTTACAGGGGAGCAGTGAGCAGTTCTTC